This TCR beta chain was captured by sequencing in a study of T-cell memory formation after mild COVID-19. The CDR3 runs to 17 residues. Germline values: CDR1 MNHEY, CDR2 SVGEGT. J was trimmed by 6 bases and V by 5 bases; bases with no gene match: 16. This clonotype was seen ten or more times. The antigen is unknown. Barcoded TCR alpha and TCR beta cDNA libraries with UMIs came from 5'RACE using constant-segment primers. TCRdb recomputed calls from the 5' RACE reads with MiXCR, one row per CDR3 protein. The sample holds some 200,000 distinct CDR3 sequences; about 9.2% are singletons and the top ten take 3.5%. Study-wide results and limits: The authors left the SARS-CoV-2 specificity of second-wave clones peaking on day 37 unconfirmed. Contracting clones from day 15 to 85 showed balanced CD4/CD8; later expanders favored CD4+. Cross-reactive memory appears to have joined, as suggested by some responding clones showing up in pre-infection memory.

The chain carries TRBV6-2 or TRBV6-3 and TRBJ2-3; 8 bases line up with TRBD2. The sequencing sample was made of PBMCs or a T cell subset sorted from them (not recorded which). The clonotype comes from a man younger than 30 who had mild COVID-19 (a few samples of this study predate the infection). Cell type and time point are not known. The CDR3 sequence: CASSPLPDGGAWDTQYF. The DNA of the CDR3 is TGTGCCAGCAGTCCCCTACCGGACGGGGGGGCATGGGATACGCAGTATTTT.